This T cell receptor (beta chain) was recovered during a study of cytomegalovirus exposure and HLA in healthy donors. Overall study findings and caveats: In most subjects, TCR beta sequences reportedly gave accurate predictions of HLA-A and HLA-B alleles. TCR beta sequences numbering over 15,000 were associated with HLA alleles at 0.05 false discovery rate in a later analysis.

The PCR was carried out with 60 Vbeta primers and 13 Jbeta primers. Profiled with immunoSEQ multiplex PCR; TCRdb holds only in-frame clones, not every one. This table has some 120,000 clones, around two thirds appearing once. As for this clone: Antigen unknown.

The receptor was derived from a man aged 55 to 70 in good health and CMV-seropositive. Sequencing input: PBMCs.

The CDR3 region has the DNA TGTGCCATCAGTGAAGCGGCGGGGGGAAAACTGTTTTTT. Its translation: CAISEAAGGKLFF. The chain combines TRBV10-3 with TRBJ1-4, with D possibly being TRBD1 (5 bases). Germline assignment: CDR1 ENHRY and CDR2 SYGVKD. The V gene lost 3 bases and the J gene lost 10 bases, with 12 bases spanning the gap. The length of the CDR3 is 13 residues.